The 18 T cell receptor beta chains listed next were all sequenced from one sample in a study of response to subunit inactivated influenza vaccine. TCRdb redid the calling of the RT-PCR reads with MiXCR, one entry per CDR3 protein. The repertoire holds hundreds of thousands of distinct CDR3 sequences, approximately 14% seen once, with 11% in the top ten. This material consisted of PBMCs from blood, taken about 11 days after vaccination. These receptors were taken from a man aged 50 or older who received an inactivated influenza vaccine.

The chain is built from TRBV5-1 and TRBJ1-1, with unresolved D. The CDR3 length is 15 residues. Germline-derived CDR1 and CDR2 are SGHRS and YFSETQ. The V and J ends lost 0 bases and 3 bases respectively, with 12 bases between them. CDR3: CASSLAWNLDTEAFF. The CDR3 DNA reads TGCGCCAGCAGCTTGGCGTGGAACCTTGACACTGAAGCTTTCTTT.

The sample holds many counts of this clonotype. V gene TRBV20-1 combines with J gene TRBJ1-1; a possible D gene is TRBD1 (6 bases). Germline V gives CDR1 DFQATT, CDR2 SNEGSKA (reference sequence). The CDR3 runs to 13 residues. Trimming stripped 5 bases from V and 0 bases from J, with 10 bases between. Written as DNA, the CDR3 is TGCAGTGCTGGCAGGGGCGTGAACACTGAAGCTTTCTTT. It specifies CSAGRGVNTEAFF.

This clonotype showed up just a few times. The V gene is TRBV2, the J gene TRBJ1-2, with D possibly matching TRBD1 (5 bases). Germline V gives CDR1 SNHLY, CDR2 FYNNEI. CDR3 length equals 15 residues. V dropped 3 bases and J dropped 0 bases, with 11 bases sitting between them. CDR3 loop: CASSETVLANYGYTF. CDR3 DNA sequence: TGTGCCAGCAGTGAGACAGTCTTAGCTAACTATGGCTACACCTTC.

The table lists this clonotype with many counts. The chain is built from TRBV4-3 and TRBJ1-1, with D unclear. V was cut by 0 bases and J by 1 base, with 9 bases left in between. Germline loops: CDR1 LGHNA, CDR2 YSLEER. The CDR3 covers 15 residues. The CDR3 nucleotides are TGCGCCAGCAGCCAAGATGGCACCCGGAACACTGAAGCTTTCTTT. It translates to CASSQDGTRNTEAFF.

The rearrangement links TRBV15 to TRBJ2-1; perhaps TRBD2 as D (6 bases). V lost 0 bases and J lost 5, with 14 bases in between. From germline, CDR1 is LNHNV and CDR2 YYDKDF (reference sequence). The length of the CDR3 is 16 residues. The CDR3, as DNA: TGTGCCACCAGCAGAGACGGGGGAGCGTTTAACAATGAGCAGTTCTTC. This codes for CATSRDGGAFNNEQFF.

The chain has TRBV20-1 and TRBJ2-1, with D perhaps matching TRBD2 (6 bases). V dropped 5 bases and J dropped 4 bases, with 21 bases sitting between them. CDR3 size: 16 residues. CDR1 DFQATT and CDR2 SNEGSKA come from the germline V gene (reference sequence). The CDR3 loop reads CSAPPRTGAGYNEQFF. The CDR3 region has the DNA TGCAGTGCTCCCCCTAGGACGGGAGCCGGGTACAATGAGCAGTTCTTC.

This clonotype has just a few counts. The gene calls are TRBV12-3 or TRBV12-4 and TRBJ1-2, with D unclear. The V gene lost 3 bases and the J gene lost 8 bases, with 13 bases spanning the gap. The CDR3 has 13 amino acids. This CDR3 is CASSFSSQLGYTF. CDR3 nucleotide sequence: TGTGCCAGCAGTTTCAGCTCCCAGTTAGGCTACACCTTC.

CDR3 coding DNA: TGTGCCAGCAGCTTAAGGGACAGGGGACCCTACGAGCAGTACTTC. Its protein product is CASSLRDRGPYEQYF. The V and J genes are TRBV7-9 and TRBJ2-7, with 10 bases matching TRBD1. The CDR3 length is 15 residues. Germline-derived CDR1 and CDR2 are SEHNR and FQNEAQ (reference sequence). Trimming removed 2 bases from V and 2 bases from J; junction bases left unmatched: 3.

This clonotype occurred a few times. The chain uses TRBV12-3 or TRBV12-4 and TRBJ2-5; tentatively, D is TRBD2 (6 bases). V lost 5 bases, J lost 3 bases, and 16 bases lay in between. The CDR3 spans 15 residues. The CDR3 loop reads CASSPVGWGEETQYF. The DNA of the CDR3 is TGTGCCAGCAGTCCCGTGGGGTGGGGGGAAGAGACCCAGTACTTC.

This chain connects TRBV29-1 to TRBJ1-2; TRBD1 matches at 7 bases. The CDR3 spans 13 residues. V lost 8 bases and J lost 5; bases outside the gene matches: 11. Germline CDR1 SQVTM, CDR2 ANQGSEA. CDR3 in amino acids: CSSVGDSPYGYTF. The CDR3 coding sequence is TGCAGCAGTGTGGGGGACAGTCCTTATGGCTACACCTTC.

The V call is TRBV6-2 or TRBV6-3, the J call TRBJ2-3; TRBD2 matches 14 bases. V gave up 2 bases and J gave up 0 bases; unmatched junction bases: 4. Germline-derived CDR1 and CDR2 are MNHEY and SVGEGT. The CDR3 has 18 amino acids. Here the CDR3 DNA reads TGTGCCAGCAGTTACCAGACTAGCGGGAGGGGAAGCACAGATACGCAGTATTTT. This encodes CASSYQTSGRGSTDTQYF.

This chain links TRBV6-5 with TRBJ2-4, with 7 nucleotides matching TRBD1. The junction had 5 bases not matched to a gene; V was cut back by 3 bases and J by 3 bases. Germline CDR1 MNHEY, CDR2 SVGAGI. The CDR3 loop spans 15 amino acids. The CDR3 protein is CASSYTQGRKNIQYF. DNA of the CDR3: TGTGCCAGCAGTTATACACAGGGGCGCAAAAACATTCAGTACTTC.

This chain links TRBV5-1 with TRBJ1-3; TRBD1 matches 9 bases. CDR1 is SGHRS and CDR2 is YFSETQ in the germline V gene. The CDR3 runs to 15 residues. Trimming took 4 bases from V and 3 from J; bases not matched to a gene: 5. DNA for the CDR3: TGCGCCAGCAGCCCGGGGACAGGGCGTGGAAACACCATATATTTT. Residues: CASSPGTGRGNTIYF.

This clonotype showed up just a few times. DNA for the CDR3: TGTGCCAGCAAGAGGACCGGGGAGCTGTTTTTT. Translated: CASKRTGELFF. This chain joins TRBV12-3 or TRBV12-4 and TRBJ2-2; D is undetermined. V lost 7 bases and J lost 5, with 5 bases in between. The CDR3 has 11 residues.

This clonotype was seen only a few times. The genes are TRBV4-1 and TRBJ2-6; D might be TRBD2 (6 bases). The germline V gene has CDR1 MGHRA and CDR2 YSYEKL. The CDR3 totals 22 residues. V dropped 0 bases and J dropped 1 base, with 25 bases sitting between them. The chain's CDR3 is CASSQDSGVLRDGVSGANVLTF. The CDR3 bases are TGCGCCAGCAGCCAAGATTCGGGGGTCCTCCGGGACGGAGTTTCTGGGGCCAACGTCCTGACTTTC.

This chain uses TRBV6-5 with TRBJ2-1, with TRBD2 matching 14 bases. The germline V gene encodes CDR1 MNHEY and CDR2 SVGAGI. The V gene end was trimmed by 7 bases and the J gene end by 1 base; junction bases not matched to a gene: 9. The CDR3 spans 18 residues. The CDR3 loop is CASTSRTSGRRSYNEQFF. Here the CDR3 DNA reads TGTGCCAGCACTTCAAGGACTAGCGGGAGGCGGTCCTACAATGAGCAGTTCTTC.

This clonotype showed up just a few times. V is TRBV5-1 and J is TRBJ2-4, with a tentative D call TRBD2 (5 bases). This CDR3 comprises 15 residues. Trimming left V 2 bases short and J 8 bases short, with 17 bases between. Germline V gene lookup returns CDR1 SGHRS and CDR2 YFSETQ. CDR3 in DNA: TGCGCCAGCAGCTTCGAGGGTGAGACTGGGGACATTCAGTACTTC. Translated: CASSFEGETGDIQYF.

This clonotype was found a few times. In DNA, the CDR3 is TGTGCCAGCAGTGGGGGAGTCAATAGCAATCAGCCCCAGCATTTT. Protein: CASSGGVNSNQPQHF. The chain couples TRBV2 to TRBJ1-5; unclear D gene. Between the trimmed V and J ends, which lost 4 bases and 0 bases, there was a span of 10 bases. Germline lookup yields CDR1 SNHLY and CDR2 FYNNEI. This CDR3 is 15 amino acids long.